These T cell receptor beta chains were read from a single sample in a study of metastatic and nonmetastatic thyroid tumors. TCRdb re-processed the PCR reads through MiXCR. The sample holds 15,000 to 20,000 clones; around 21% are singletons and the top ten take roughly a fifth. Source material: adjacent normal tissue. The receptors were gathered from a female donor with papillary thyroid cancer or a benign thyroid nodule (not recorded which). Some clones in this sample may be carry-over from other donors' samples. The CDR3 runs from the conserved cysteine through the conserved F or W. The D gene is left open where the match is weak. Some rows have no size entry. The others give once, few or many, or a class for an expanded clone.

size,V,J,D,CDR3,DNA
few,TRBV6-2/TRBV6-3,TRBJ2-2,TRBD1,CASLDRTNTGELFF,TGTGCCAGCTTGGACAGGACTAACACCGGGGAGCTGTTTTTT
few,TRBV28,TRBJ2-2,NA,CASDNTDTGELFF,TGTGCCAGCGATAATACGGACACCGGGGAGCTGTTTTTT
NA,TRBV20-1,TRBJ2-7,TRBD2,CSADRILKKAGATHEQYF,TGCAGTGCCGACCGAATACTCAAAAAAGCGGGAGCCACCCACGAGCAGTACTTC
few,TRBV7-8,TRBJ2-1,NA,CASSGVGNEQFF,TGTGCCAGTAGCGGAGTTGGGAATGAGCAGTTCTTC
many,TRBV11-2,TRBJ2-7,NA,CASSSNSPSEQYF,TGTGCCAGCAGCTCCAACAGCCCCTCGGAGCAGTACTTC
few,TRBV28,TRBJ1-1,NA,CASSRGRIAEAFF,TGTGCCAGCAGCCGGGGCAGAATCGCTGAAGCTTTCTTT
many,TRBV12-3/TRBV12-4,TRBJ2-3,TRBD2,CASRSGGGADTQYF,TGTGCCAGCAGAAGCGGCGGGGGGGCAGATACGCAGTATTTT
NA,TRBV7-2,TRBJ1-1,TRBD1,CASSHDRGAEAFF,TGTGCCAGCAGCCACGACAGGGGTGCTGAAGCTTTCTTT
NA,TRBV2,TRBJ2-7,NA,CASRANEQYF,TGTGCCAGCAGGGCCAACGAGCAGTACTTC
few,TRBV10-3,TRBJ1-1,NA,CAISVGDRNTEAFF,TGTGCCATCAGTGTAGGGGATAGGAACACTGAAGCTTTCTTT
large,TRBV28,TRBJ1-1,NA,CASRPQRNTEAFF,TGTGCCAGCAGGCCTCAGAGGAACACTGAAGCTTTCTTT
few,TRBV6-1,TRBJ2-3,TRBD2,CASRTPAGRFPYTQYF,TGTGCCAGCAGGACCCCAGCGGGACGTTTTCCATATACGCAGTATTTT
many,TRBV30,TRBJ2-7,NA,CAWSDSYEQYF,TGTGCCTGGAGTGACTCCTACGAGCAGTACTTC
NA,TRBV20-1,TRBJ1-1,TRBD1,CSARQGVREAFF,TGCAGTGCTAGGCAGGGGGTGAGGGAAGCTTTCTTT
NA,TRBV6-5,TRBJ1-4,NA,CASSYRGRDEKLFF,TGTGCCAGCAGTTACAGAGGACGGGATGAAAAACTGTTTTTT
few,TRBV11-2,TRBJ2-1,NA,CASSLAYNEQFF,TGTGCCAGCAGCTTAGCCTACAATGAGCAGTTCTTC
NA,TRBV3-1,TRBJ1-3,NA,CASGGGGNTIYF,TGTGCCAGCGGTGGAGGGGGAAACACCATATATTTT
NA,TRBV7-2,TRBJ1-4,NA,CASSLAYGVGEKLFF,TGTGCCAGCAGCTTAGCGTATGGGGTAGGCGAAAAACTGTTTTTT
few,TRBV6-1,TRBJ1-1,NA,CASRRSDTEAFF,TGTGCCAGCAGGCGGTCGGACACTGAAGCTTTCTTT
NA,TRBV19,TRBJ1-1,NA,CASSINPGSGTEAFF,TGTGCCAGTAGTATAAACCCAGGGTCTGGCACTGAAGCTTTCTTT
NA,TRBV2,TRBJ1-5,NA,CASSEEGGEGVYSNQPQHF,TGTGCCAGCAGTGAAGAAGGGGGGGAAGGCGTGTATAGCAATCAGCCCCAGCATTTT
NA,TRBV12-3/TRBV12-4,TRBJ1-1,NA,CASSLTANTEAFF,TGTGCCAGCAGTTTAACAGCAAACACTGAAGCTTTCTTT
NA,TRBV2,TRBJ2-5,NA,CASRTGKTQYF,TGTGCCAGCAGGACGGGAAAGACCCAGTACTTC
NA,TRBV12-3/TRBV12-4,TRBJ2-3,NA,CASSYQNTQYF,TGTGCCAGCAGTTATCAAAATACGCAGTATTTT
NA,TRBV20-1,TRBJ2-4,TRBD2,CSAGGLAGLAKNIQYF,TGCAGTGCTGGGGGATTAGCGGGCCTAGCCAAAAACATTCAGTACTTC
NA,TRBV28,TRBJ2-7,NA,CASSLFPYEQYF,TGTGCCAGCAGTTTATTTCCCTACGAGCAGTACTTC
many,TRBV5-1,TRBJ1-5,NA,CASSLEVGQPQHF,TGCGCCAGCAGCTTGGAGGTCGGTCAGCCCCAGCATTTT